This TCR beta chain was retrieved from a study of Ad26.COV2.S vaccination and SARS-CoV-2 variants (dated by TCRdb to about 2021). Regarding the study in general: Donors in the vaccine arm were drawn from COV1001, a multicentre, randomized, double-blind, placebo-controlled phase I-IIa trial testing Ad26.COV2.S in healthy adults. Trial participants were randomized into five groups of five, in which low-dose or high-dose Ad26.COV2.S was given once or twice, or placebo was given on both occasions. Ad26.COV2.S was administered intramuscularly at 5 x 10^10 or 1 x 10^11 viral particles, either as a single shot or as two shots given 56 days apart. Throughout the experiments and outcome assessment, investigators stayed blinded to trial group allocation. The TCR-sequenced set comprised about 32 samples: some 20 Ad26.COV2.S vaccine recipients, 5 placebo recipients and 8 SARS-CoV-2 convalescent individuals. TCRbeta repertoire sequencing was used to assess the specificity and breadth of SARS-CoV-2-reactive T cell receptors after Ad26.COV2.S vaccination. Study-wide conclusions, independent of this receptor: Vaccine and placebo recipients had similar non-spike TCR breadth, a finding consistent with the vaccine containing only spike. After vaccination, spike-specific CD8+ and CD4+ T cell responses were reported to show substantial breadth. The authors noted that the TCR breadth and depth analyses may have underestimated total T cell responses. The study lacked the statistical power to compare responses across vaccine doses or regimens. Compared with placebo recipients, Ad26.COV2.S recipients showed higher spike-specific TCR breadth (P = 0.0014).

Notes on this clone: Its antigen is not yet known. Base quality data are lacking; no much larger clone is found one base away.

In the germline V gene, CDR1 corresponds to SNHLY and CDR2 to FYNNEI. V loses 3 bases, J loses 0 bases, and the germline ends lie 17 bases apart. From its cysteine to its phenylalanine, the CDR3 spans 17 amino acids. Only the CDR3 DNA stays, 51 bases, in frame from base 1. The treatment or condition label, as the study defines it: roughly 20 received Ad26.COV2.S at low or high dose, single or two shots; a few received placebo; per-sample allocation not given. Repertoires of vaccine and placebo recipients were sequenced from samples taken on day 63 after the first injection. Cohort 1b enrolled about 25 adults aged 18-55 years at a single site in Boston, USA, between 29 July and 7 August 2020. Ad26.COV2.S was a replication-incompetent adenovirus type 26 vector expressing a prefusion-stabilized SARS-CoV-2 spike protein from the original Wuhan strain. TCRbeta CDR3 regions were sequenced with the immunoSEQ Assay. After extraction, genomic DNA underwent amplification by bias-controlled multiplex PCR, followed by high-throughput sequencing. Concerning the study's data processing: To quantify the absolute abundance of each unique TCRbeta CDR3 region, sequences were collapsed and filtered. T cell fraction was estimated by normalization of TCRbeta template counts to usable DNA, with usable DNA being measured through amplification of reference genes present in all nucleated cells. Repertoire TCRs were annotated as SARS-CoV-2-specific when V gene, CDR3 amino acid sequence and J gene were exactly matched to a known reactive TCR set. The reference SARS-CoV-2 TCR set was derived from MIRA and filtered for enrichment in COVID-19-positive ImmuneCODE repertoires, a step that removed public or cross-reactive TCRs. Drawing on the MIRA antigens, annotated TCRs were analysed further at the level of specific ORF or position within ORF. Breadth was defined as annotated unique rearrangements over total unique productive rearrangements; depth was the summed frequency of those rearrangements. Group comparisons of TCR breadth used two-sided Wilcoxon rank-sum tests. The table was pulled from immuneACCESS by TCRdb, which kept in-frame rearrangements only. Such tables lose some clones; where checked, under half of the loss comes from unresolved V genes, and the rest has no known cause. V and J calls plus clone size are reproduced from that table; the DNA served to infer D and trimming. In all, the sample holds about 680,000 clones, and roughly 90% of those were seen once. The ten largest clones capture around 1.5% of the sample.

The TCR sequence derives from a person between 18 and 65 years old who received the Ad26.COV2.S COVID-19 vaccine or a placebo. Sequenced here: peripheral blood, sampled in a trial of Ad26.COV2.S vaccine versus placebo. The rearranged segments are TRBV2 and TRBJ2-5; the best D guess is TRBD2, with 6 bases matching. The DNA sequence is as follows: TGTGCCAGCAGTGAGGACTACCCTGGCTACAACCAAGAGACCCAGTACTTC. This yields the protein CASSEDYPGYNQETQYF. Extended through the reference TRBV2 and TRBJ2-5 proteins, this CDR3 yields the full variable domain: EPEVTQTPSHQVTQMGQEVILRCVPISNHLYFYWYRQILGQKVEFLVSFYNNEISEKSEIFDDQFSVERPDGSNFTLKIRSTKLEDSAMYFCASSEDYPGYNQETQYFGPGTRLLVL.